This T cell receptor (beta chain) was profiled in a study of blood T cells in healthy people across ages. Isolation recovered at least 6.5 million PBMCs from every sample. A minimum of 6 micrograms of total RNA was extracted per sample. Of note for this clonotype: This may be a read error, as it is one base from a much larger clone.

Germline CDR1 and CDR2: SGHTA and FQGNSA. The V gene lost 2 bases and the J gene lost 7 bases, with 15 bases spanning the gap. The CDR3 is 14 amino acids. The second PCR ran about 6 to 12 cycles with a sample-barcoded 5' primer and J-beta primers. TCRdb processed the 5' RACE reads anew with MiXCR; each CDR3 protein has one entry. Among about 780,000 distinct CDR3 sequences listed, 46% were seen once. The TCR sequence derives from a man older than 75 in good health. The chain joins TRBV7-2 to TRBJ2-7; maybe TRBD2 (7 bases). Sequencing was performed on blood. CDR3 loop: CASSLQSGTYEQYF. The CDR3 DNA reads TGTGCCAGCAGCTTACAGAGCGGGACATATGAGCAGTACTTC. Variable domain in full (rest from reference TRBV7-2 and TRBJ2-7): GAGVSQSPSNKVTEKGKDVELRCDPISGHTALYWYRQSLGQGLEFLIYFQGNSAPDKSGLPSDRFSAERTGGSVSTLTIQRTQQEDSAVYLCASSLQSGTYEQYFGPGTRLTVT.